This TCR beta chain was observed in a study of cytomegalovirus exposure and HLA in healthy donors. Per germline, CDR1 KGHSY and CDR2 FQNENV. Trimming cost V 2 bases and J 0 bases, with 8 bases left between them. This CDR3 is built from 15 residues. Study outcomes and limitations: Reported performance of the classifier showed diagnosis of cytomegalovirus status with high specificity and sensitivity. According to the study, roughly 160 TCR beta chains were cytomegalovirus-associated.

Remarks on this clone: Its specificity is unknown.

The repertoire was sequenced with immunoSEQ multiplex PCR; TCRdb's copy has only in-frame clones and lacks some. This table has more than 45,000 clones, approximately 89% appearing once. Sequencing was done on a sample of PBMCs. The V and J genes are TRBV16 and TRBJ1-5, with D possibly TRBD1 on 6 matching bases. This clonotype was obtained from a young woman in good health and CMV-seronegative. CDR3 coding DNA: TGTGCCAGCAGCCAAACGGGACATAGCAATCAGCCCCAGCATTTT. Protein: CASSQTGHSNQPQHF.